The source of this TCR beta chain is a study of cytomegalovirus exposure and HLA in healthy donors. PCR employed 60 Vbeta and 13 Jbeta primers. Assay used: immunoSEQ multiplex PCR; TCRdb lists only in-frame clones, some missing. Among 65,000 to 90,000 clones, approximately 80% were seen once, and the ten largest hold about 8.2%. Germline CDR1 LGHNA, CDR2 YSLEER. This CDR3 comprises 16 residues. V lost 2 bases and J lost 8, with 18 bases in between. The TCR was taken from a woman aged 35 to 49 in good health and CMV-seropositive. Sequencing was performed on PBMCs. The V gene is TRBV4-3, the J gene TRBJ1-4, with a tentative D call TRBD1 (6 bases). DNA of the CDR3: TGCGCCAGCAGCCAAAATGGCGGGGGCGCCTTCGAAAAACTGTTTTTT. This gives the protein CASSQNGGGAFEKLFF.